Following are 30 T cell receptor beta chains from one sample sequenced in a study of blood T cell repertoires in COVID-19. Measured with immunoSEQ multiplex PCR; TCRdb has only the in-frame clones, and not every one. The table has roughly 300,000 clones, over 80% seen once. The sample was peripheral blood. The receptor source for this set is a woman between 40 and 55 years old who had recovered from COVID-19.

The chain recombines TRBV2 with TRBJ1-5; the match to TRBD1 covers 7 bases. V dropped 6 bases and J dropped 0; count of bases not matched to a gene: 5. The CDR3 is 15 residues long. CDR1 is SNHLY, CDR2 FYNNEI, per germline. The CDR3 here is CASRNRGLSNQPQHF. The CDR3, as DNA: TGTGCCAGCAGGAACAGGGGACTTAGCAATCAGCCCCAGCATTTT. The variable domain in full, with the rest retrieved from reference TRBV2 and TRBJ1-5, is EPEVTQTPSHQVTQMGQEVILRCVPISNHLYFYWYRQILGQKVEFLVSFYNNEISEKSEIFDDQFSVERPDGSNFTLKIRSTKLEDSAMYFCASRNRGLSNQPQHFGDGTRLSIL.

This chain links TRBV6-5 with TRBJ2-5, with 7 positions matching TRBD1. V lost 5 bases to trimming and J lost 5 bases; unmatched junction nucleotides: 8. Per the germline V gene, CDR1 is MNHEY and CDR2 is SVGAGI. This CDR3 spans 14 amino acids. The CDR3 DNA reads as TGTGCCAGCAGTCAGCCCGGGACAGCCGAGACCCAGTACTTC. It encodes CASSQPGTAETQYF.

The genes are TRBV10-1 and TRBJ2-1, with 7 bases fitting TRBD1. V was pared by 2 bases and J by 9 bases, with 4 bases of the junction left unmatched. The CDR3 loop spans 13 amino acids. Germline V lookup: CDR1 WNHNN, CDR2 SYGVQD (reference sequence). The CDR3 spells CASSEQQGLEQFF. DNA of the CDR3: TGCGCCAGCAGTGAGCAACAGGGGCTTGAGCAGTTCTTC.

The rearrangement joins TRBV5-4 to TRBJ1-1, with 10 bases identical to TRBD1. Germline trimming cut 1 base from V and 4 bases from J; bases unmatched to any gene: 7. The germline V gene encodes CDR1 SGHNT and CDR2 YYREEE (reference sequence). The CDR3 extends over 16 amino acids. This CDR3 is CASSLTPGQGSTEAFF. The CDR3 DNA follows: TGTGCCAGCAGCTTGACTCCGGGACAGGGGAGCACTGAAGCTTTCTTT.

The J gene is TRBJ1-1, the V gene TRBV6-5, with a weak D call TRBD1 (6 bases). This CDR3 has 16 amino acids. Germline V gene sequence: CDR1 MNHEY, CDR2 SVGAGI. V lost 1 base, J lost 4 bases, and 16 bases lay in between. The CDR3 loop reads CASSYYTTGLTTEAFF. CDR3 sequence (DNA): TGTGCCAGCAGTTACTATACGACAGGTTTGACCACTGAAGCTTTCTTT.

Turning to this clone: Relative to the germline gene, one junction end is altered; a read error may explain this. The chain has TRBV7-7 and TRBJ1-2, with 8 bases that match TRBD1. Looked up from germline, CDR1 is SSHAT and CDR2 is FNYEAQ (reference sequence). The CDR3 covers 15 residues. The CDR3 spells CASSLAGQANYGYTF. The CDR3 bases are TGTGCTAGCAGCTTAGCGGGACAGGCCAACTATGGCTACACCTTC.

The chain couples TRBV30 to TRBJ2-5; 10 bases line up with TRBD1. The CDR3 sequence is 15 residues long. The V gene end was trimmed by 3 bases and the J gene end by 5 bases; junction bases not matched to a gene: 9. Germline values: CDR1 GTSNPN, CDR2 SVGIG (reference sequence). The CDR3 sequence is CAWSPGTGAGETQYF. Written as DNA, the CDR3 is TGTGCCTGGAGCCCTGGGACAGGGGCCGGGGAGACCCAGTACTTC.

V usage is TRBV25-1 and J usage is TRBJ2-3; D is possibly TRBD2 (6 bases). CDR1 MGHDK and CDR2 SYGVNS come from the germline V gene. The CDR3 consists of 16 residues. V lost 0 bases and J 2 bases, leaving 12 bases between the germline ends. This CDR3 is CASSEYWGDSTDTQYF. CDR3 in DNA: TGTGCCAGCAGTGAATATTGGGGGGATTCCACAGATACGCAGTATTTT.

In its sample, this clone was seen a few times. This chain links TRBV7-3 with TRBJ2-1; TRBD2 aligns across 14 bases. The germline V gene has CDR1 SGHTA and CDR2 FQGTGA. J lost 11 bases, V lost 5 bases, and 5 bases had no gene match. This CDR3 is built from 14 residues. The CDR3 region is CASSPGLAGAQQFF. CDR3 nucleotides: TGTGCCAGCAGCCCGGGACTAGCGGGGGCCCAGCAGTTCTTC.

This rearrangement joins TRBV7-9 to TRBJ1-2; maybe TRBD1 (6 bases). The V gene's germline CDR1 is SEHNR and CDR2 FQNEAQ (reference sequence). CDR3 length: 16 residues. Trimming took 5 bases from V and 4 from J, leaving 20 bases between them. The CDR3, as DNA: TGTGCCAGCAGCCCCGCTGGTGCGGGGGCGATCTATGGCTACACCTTC. Translating gives CASSPAGAGAIYGYTF.

For this clone: The sample carries other DNA sequences with the same CDR3. V gene TRBV3-1 (or the pseudogene TRBV3-2) combines with J gene TRBJ2-7; the match to TRBD2 covers 11 bases. Germline-derived CDR1 and CDR2 are LGHDT and YNNKEL (reference sequence). The V gene end was trimmed by 0 bases and the J gene end by 3 bases; junction bases not matched to a gene: 1. This CDR3 is built from 15 residues. This CDR3 is CASSQDTSGGYEQYF. The CDR3, as DNA: TGTGCCAGCAGCCAAGATACTAGCGGGGGCTACGAGCAGTACTTC.

The V gene is TRBV5-4, the J gene TRBJ1-1; TRBD1 might be the D (6 bases). The V and J ends lost 0 bases and 2 bases respectively, with 14 bases between them. The CDR3 totals 16 residues. Germline V gene data show CDR1 as SGHNT and CDR2 as YYREEE (reference sequence). The CDR3 nucleotides read TGTGCCAGCAGCTTGGCCTACAGGGAGGGCAACACTGAAGCTTTCTTT. It specifies CASSLAYREGNTEAFF. The entire variable domain, with the rest obtained from reference TRBV5-4 and TRBJ1-1, is as follows: ETGVTQSPTHLIKTRGQQVTLRCSSQSGHNTVSWYQQALGQGPQFIFQYYREEENGRGNFPPRFSGLQFPNYSSELNVNALELDDSALYLCASSLAYREGNTEAFFGQGTRLTVV.

The genes are TRBV30 and TRBJ2-5, with TRBD1 identical over 8 bases. The CDR3 is made up of 13 amino acids. The V gene end was trimmed by 5 bases and the J gene end by 5 bases; junction bases not matched to a gene: 7. Germline V gene data show CDR1 as GTSNPN and CDR2 as SVGIG (reference sequence). CDR3 nucleotides: TGTGCCTGGGCAGGGGGCGCCGGGGAGACCCAGTACTTC. It is translated as CAWAGGAGETQYF.

V usage is TRBV28 and J usage is TRBJ1-1; D is ambiguous. V gave up 1 base and J gave up 11 bases, with 11 bases separating them. This CDR3 has 12 amino acids. Germline CDR1 is MDHEN and CDR2 is SYDVKM. This chain's CDR3 is CASSLLTKPAFF. The DNA of the CDR3 is TGTGCCAGCAGTTTATTGACTAAGCCTGCTTTCTTT.

This sequence joins TRBV6-2 or TRBV6-3 and TRBJ2-1; possibly TRBD1 for D (5 bases). In germline, CDR1 is MNHEY, CDR2 SVGEGT. This CDR3 spans 14 amino acids. Between the trimmed V and J ends, which lost 2 bases and 3 bases, there was a span of 8 bases. CDR3 region: CASSYAGFYNEQFF. The DNA of the CDR3 is TGTGCCAGCAGTTACGCAGGGTTCTACAATGAGCAGTTCTTC.

The chain joins TRBV28 to TRBJ2-1; D possibly corresponds to TRBD1 (5 bases). The V gene lost 5 bases and the J gene lost 7 bases, with 12 bases spanning the gap. CDR1 and CDR2 from the germline V gene are MDHEN and SYDVKM. The CDR3 totals 13 residues. The CDR3: CASSTLQENEQFF. The CDR3, as DNA: TGTGCCAGCAGTACCTTACAGGAGAATGAGCAGTTCTTC.

The chain recombines TRBV7-9 with TRBJ1-3; D might be TRBD1 (5 bases). V shed 5 bases and J shed 4 bases, with 21 bases lying between them. The CDR3 length is 17 residues. CDR1 is SEHNR, CDR2 FQNEAQ, per germline (reference sequence). CDR3 bases: TGTGCCAGCAGCATATATGCCGGGGCCGCGGGGGGAAACACCATATATTTT. Encoded protein: CASSIYAGAAGGNTIYF.

This clone appeared a single time. This sequence joins TRBV5-5 and TRBJ2-6; D remains unclear. The CDR3 has 15 residues. V was pared by 1 base and J by 1 base, with 6 bases between. Germline CDR1 and CDR2: SGHKS and YYEKEE (reference sequence). CDR3 nucleotides: TGTGCCAGCAGCTTGTCTGAGTCTGGGGCCAACGTCCTGACTTTC. Amino acids: CASSLSESGANVLTF.

The V gene is TRBV7-8, the J gene TRBJ2-1; TRBD2 matches 16 bases. This CDR3 spans 21 amino acids. Per germline, CDR1 SGHVS and CDR2 FQNEAQ. Losses at the gene ends were 0 bases for V and 2 bases for J; bases not matched to a gene: 10. In DNA, the CDR3 is TGTGCCAGCAGCTTAGCCCCCGGGACTAGCGGGGGGGCCGGGGCCTACAATGAGCAGTTCTTC. It specifies CASSLAPGTSGGAGAYNEQFF.

The chain carries TRBV7-9 and TRBJ1-2; TRBD1 matches 9 bases. The ends lost 5 bases at V and 2 bases at J; junction bases unmatched: 3. There are 14 residues in the CDR3. Germline loops: CDR1 SEHNR, CDR2 FQNEAQ (reference sequence). CDR3 loop: CASSLGTGNYGYTF. Here the CDR3 DNA reads TGTGCCAGCAGCCTCGGGACAGGGAACTATGGCTACACCTTC.

This sequence joins TRBV5-6 and TRBJ2-7; 7 nucleotides agree with TRBD1. The CDR3 is 14 residues long. The germline V gene has CDR1 SGHDT and CDR2 YYEEEE. V shed 3 bases and J 0 bases; nucleotides not matched to a gene: 3. The CDR3 loop reads CASSWWTGSYEQYF. Here the CDR3 DNA reads TGTGCCAGCAGCTGGTGGACAGGCTCCTACGAGCAGTACTTC.

The chain employs TRBV11-2 and TRBJ2-7; the D gene is possibly TRBD1 (6 bases). Per germline, CDR1 SGHAT and CDR2 FQNNGV. This CDR3 has 13 residues. V lost 5 bases, J lost 4 bases, and 12 bases lay in between. CDR3 bases: TGTGCCAGCAGCCTCGCAGGGGAGTACGAGCAGTACTTC. Amino acid sequence: CASSLAGEYEQYF.

The J gene is TRBJ1-4, the V gene TRBV19, with TRBD1 as a possible D gene (6 bases). V was trimmed by 7 bases and J by 0 bases, leaving 9 bases between them. CDR1 is LNHDA and CDR2 is SQIVND in the germline V gene (reference sequence). This CDR3 spans 14 amino acids. DNA for the CDR3: TGTGCCAGTAATACAGGGTCAACTAATGAAAAACTGTTTTTT. Amino acids: CASNTGSTNEKLFF.

The V gene is TRBV6-5, the J gene TRBJ1-4; 9 nucleotides match TRBD1. Germline assignment: CDR1 MNHEY and CDR2 SVGAGI. The CDR3 consists of 15 residues. With 4 bases clipped from V and 8 bases from J, the junction kept 8 bases outside the gene matches. This chain's CDR3 is CASSSWDRVGEKLFF. CDR3 DNA sequence: TGTGCCAGCAGTTCGTGGGACAGGGTTGGGGAAAAACTGTTTTTT.

This chain links TRBV12-3 or TRBV12-4 with TRBJ1-2; perhaps TRBD1 as D (6 bases). V was trimmed by 6 bases and J by 8 bases, leaving 16 bases between them. The CDR3 contains 13 residues. CDR3 loop: CASSSTGLVGYTF. CDR3 DNA sequence: TGTGCCAGCAGCTCCACAGGGTTAGTAGGCTACACCTTC.

The gene calls are TRBV2 and TRBJ2-1; 11 bases fit TRBD2. Looked up from germline, CDR1 is SNHLY and CDR2 is FYNNEI. V trimming: 6 bases; J trimming: 2 bases; junction bases outside the gene matches: 3. The length of the CDR3 is 15 residues. For the CDR3, the DNA is TGTGCCAGCAGGGCTAGCGGGGGGACCTACAATGAGCAGTTCTTC. This translates into CASRASGGTYNEQFF.

The chain is built from TRBV5-1 and TRBJ1-1; unclear D gene. In germline, CDR1 is SGHRS, CDR2 YFSETQ. The CDR3 extends over 14 amino acids. V dropped 0 bases and J dropped 4 bases, with 10 bases sitting between them. The CDR3 coding sequence is TGCGCCAGCAGCTTGGTCGCAGCGCCCACTGAAGCTTTCTTT. Translation gives CASSLVAAPTEAFF.

This rearrangement joins TRBV5-8 to TRBJ2-4; D uncertain. V was shortened by 0 bases and J by 0 bases, with 13 bases between the two germline ends. Germline values: CDR1 SGHTS, CDR2 YDEGEE. This CDR3 region has 17 residues. CDR3 residues: CASSLGATTIAKNIQYF. In nucleotides, the CDR3 is TGTGCCAGCAGCTTGGGGGCGACAACGATAGCCAAAAACATTCAGTACTTC.

The chain recombines TRBV29-1 with TRBJ2-3; D uncertain. Germline lookup yields CDR1 SQVTM and CDR2 ANQGSEA. Trimming stripped 2 bases from V and 1 base from J, with 10 bases between. The CDR3 sequence is 14 residues long. The CDR3 loop reads CSVEHRDRTDTQYF. The CDR3, as DNA: TGCAGCGTTGAACACAGAGACCGCACAGATACGCAGTATTTT.

The rearrangement uses TRBV11-2 and TRBJ2-2; D is uncertain. Germline CDR1 and CDR2: SGHAT and FQNNGV. Trimming took off 5 bases at V and 0 bases at J, with 10 bases between the two ends. CDR3 length: 15 residues. CDR3 amino acids: CASSLRISNTGELFF. The CDR3 DNA follows: TGTGCCAGCAGCCTCAGGATTTCGAACACCGGGGAGCTGTTTTTT.